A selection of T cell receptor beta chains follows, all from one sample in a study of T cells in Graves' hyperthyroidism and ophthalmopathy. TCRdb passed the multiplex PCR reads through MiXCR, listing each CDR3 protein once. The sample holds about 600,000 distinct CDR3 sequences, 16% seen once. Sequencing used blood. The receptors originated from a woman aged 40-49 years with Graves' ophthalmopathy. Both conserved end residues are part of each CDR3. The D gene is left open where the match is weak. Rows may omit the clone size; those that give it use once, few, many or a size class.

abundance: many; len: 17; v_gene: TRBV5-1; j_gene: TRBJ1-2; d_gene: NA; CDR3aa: CASSSVPPPDLSDGYTF; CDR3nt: TGCGCCAGCAGCTCTGTCCCCCCCCCGGACCTATCGGATGGCTACACCTTC
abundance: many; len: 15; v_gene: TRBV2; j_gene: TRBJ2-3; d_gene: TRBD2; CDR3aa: CASERGGVGTDTQYF; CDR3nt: TGTGCCAGTGAGCGGGGTGGGGTCGGCACAGATACGCAGTATTTT
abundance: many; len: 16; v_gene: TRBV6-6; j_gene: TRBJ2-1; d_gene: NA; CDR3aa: CASSYTLAGKNNEQFF; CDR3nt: TGTGCCAGCAGTTACACCCTAGCAGGAAAAAACAATGAGCAGTTCTTC
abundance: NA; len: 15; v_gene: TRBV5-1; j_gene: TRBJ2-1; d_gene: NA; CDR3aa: CASSLVGGEMNEQFF; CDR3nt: TGCGCCAGCAGCTTGGTAGGAGGGGAGATGAATGAGCAGTTCTTC
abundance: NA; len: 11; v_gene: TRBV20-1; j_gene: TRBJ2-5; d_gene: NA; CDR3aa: CSARWEETQYF; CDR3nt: TGCAGTGCCCGGTGGGAGGAGACCCAGTACTTC
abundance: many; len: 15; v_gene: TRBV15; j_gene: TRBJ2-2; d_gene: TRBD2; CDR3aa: CATSWRGGDTGELFF; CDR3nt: TGTGCCACCAGCTGGCGGGGGGGCGACACCGGGGAGCTGTTTTTT
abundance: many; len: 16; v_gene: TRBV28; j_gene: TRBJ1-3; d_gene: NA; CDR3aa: CASNSRGSYSGNTIYF; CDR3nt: TGTGCCAGCAACTCCCGGGGTAGCTACTCTGGAAACACCATATATTTT
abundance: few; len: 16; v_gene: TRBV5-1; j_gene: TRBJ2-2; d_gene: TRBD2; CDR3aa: CASSLEPSGSAGELFF; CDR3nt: TGCGCCAGCAGCTTGGAGCCTAGCGGGAGTGCCGGGGAGCTGTTTTTT
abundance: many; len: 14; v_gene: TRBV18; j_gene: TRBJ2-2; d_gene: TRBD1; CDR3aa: CASSTGQGSGELFF; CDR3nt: TGTGCCAGCTCAACGGGACAGGGCTCCGGGGAGCTGTTTTTT
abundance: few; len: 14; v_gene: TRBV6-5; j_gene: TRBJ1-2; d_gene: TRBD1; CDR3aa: CASSSGTGIDGYTF; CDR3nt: TGTGCCAGCAGTTCCGGGACAGGGATAGATGGCTACACCTTC
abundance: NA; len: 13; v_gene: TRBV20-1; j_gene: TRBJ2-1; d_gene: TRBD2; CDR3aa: CSASGRTYNEQFF; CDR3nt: TGCAGCGCGAGCGGGAGAACCTACAATGAGCAGTTCTTC
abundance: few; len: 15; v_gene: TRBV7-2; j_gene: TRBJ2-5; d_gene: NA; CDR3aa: CASSLDGGGGETQYF; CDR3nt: TGTGCCAGCAGCTTAGATGGAGGGGGCGGAGAGACCCAGTACTTC
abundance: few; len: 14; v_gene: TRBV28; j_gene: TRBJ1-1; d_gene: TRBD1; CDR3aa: CASSSQGVDTEAFF; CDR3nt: TGTGCCAGCAGTTCCCAGGGGGTTGACACTGAAGCTTTCTTT
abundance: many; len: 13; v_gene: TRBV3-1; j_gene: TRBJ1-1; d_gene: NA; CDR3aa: CASSPLRVTEAFF; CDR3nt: TGTGCCAGCAGCCCCCTTAGGGTGACTGAAGCTTTCTTT
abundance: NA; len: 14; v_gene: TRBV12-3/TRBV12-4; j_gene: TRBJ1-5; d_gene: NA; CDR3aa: CASSIQDSNQPQHF; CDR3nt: TGTGCCAGCAGTATTCAGGATAGCAATCAGCCCCAGCATTTT
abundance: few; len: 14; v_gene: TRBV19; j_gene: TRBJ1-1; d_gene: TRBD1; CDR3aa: CASSRGGDNTEAFF; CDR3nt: TGTGCCAGTAGTAGAGGGGGCGATAACACTGAAGCTTTCTTT
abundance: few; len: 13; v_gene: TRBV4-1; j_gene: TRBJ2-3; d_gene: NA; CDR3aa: CASTTTGSDTQYF; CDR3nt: TGCGCCAGTACTACCACGGGGTCAGATACGCAGTATTTT
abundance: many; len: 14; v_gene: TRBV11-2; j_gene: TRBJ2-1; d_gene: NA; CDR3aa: CASSLAGMINEQFF; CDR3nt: TGTGCCAGCAGCTTAGCGGGGATGATAAATGAGCAGTTCTTC
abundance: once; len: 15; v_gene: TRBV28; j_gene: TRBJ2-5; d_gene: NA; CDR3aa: CASSEGGRYQETQYF; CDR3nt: TGTGCCAGCAGCGAGGGGGGGAGGTACCAAGAGACCCAGTACTTC
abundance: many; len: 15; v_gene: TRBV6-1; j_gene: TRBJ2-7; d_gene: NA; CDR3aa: CASRGNRDATYEQYF; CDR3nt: TGTGCCAGCAGGGGGAATCGGGACGCCACCTACGAGCAGTACTTC